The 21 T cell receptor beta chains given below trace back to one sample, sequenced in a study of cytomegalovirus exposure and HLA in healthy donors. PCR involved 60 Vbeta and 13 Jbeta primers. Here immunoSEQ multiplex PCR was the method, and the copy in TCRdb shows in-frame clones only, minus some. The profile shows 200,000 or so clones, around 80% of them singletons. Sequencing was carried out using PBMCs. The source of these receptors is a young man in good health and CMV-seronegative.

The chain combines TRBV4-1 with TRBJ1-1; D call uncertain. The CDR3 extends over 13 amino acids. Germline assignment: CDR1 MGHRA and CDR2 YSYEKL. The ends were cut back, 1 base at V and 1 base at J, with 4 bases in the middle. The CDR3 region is CASSQGENTEAFF. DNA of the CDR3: TGCGCCAGCAGCCAAGGAGAGAACACTGAAGCTTTCTTT.

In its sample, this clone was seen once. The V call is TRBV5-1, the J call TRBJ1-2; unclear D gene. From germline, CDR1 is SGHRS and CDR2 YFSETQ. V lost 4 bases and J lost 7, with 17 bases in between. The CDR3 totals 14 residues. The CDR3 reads CASSPGVPRTGYTF. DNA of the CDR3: TGCGCCAGCAGCCCCGGAGTCCCCAGAACTGGCTACACCTTC. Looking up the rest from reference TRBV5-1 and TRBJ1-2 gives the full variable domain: KAGVTQTPRYLIKTRGQQVTLSCSPISGHRSVSWYQQTPGQGLQFLFEYFSETQRNKGNFPGRFSGRQFSNSRSEMNVSTLELGDSALYLCASSPGVPRTGYTFGSGTRLTVV.

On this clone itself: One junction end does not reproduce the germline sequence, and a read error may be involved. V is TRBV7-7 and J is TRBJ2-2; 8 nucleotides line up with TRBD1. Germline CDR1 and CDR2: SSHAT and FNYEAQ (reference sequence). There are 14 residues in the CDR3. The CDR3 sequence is CASSPTGVTGELFF. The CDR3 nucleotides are TGTGCTAGCAGCCCGACAGGGGTCACCGGGGAGCTGTTTTTT.

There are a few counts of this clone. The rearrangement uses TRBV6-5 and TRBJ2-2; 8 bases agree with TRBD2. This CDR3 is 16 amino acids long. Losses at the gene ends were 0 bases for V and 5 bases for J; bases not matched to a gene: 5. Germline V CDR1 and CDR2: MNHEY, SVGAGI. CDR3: CASSYSPSGPTGELFF. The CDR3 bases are TGTGCCAGCAGTTACTCGCCTAGCGGGCCGACCGGGGAGCTGTTTTTT.

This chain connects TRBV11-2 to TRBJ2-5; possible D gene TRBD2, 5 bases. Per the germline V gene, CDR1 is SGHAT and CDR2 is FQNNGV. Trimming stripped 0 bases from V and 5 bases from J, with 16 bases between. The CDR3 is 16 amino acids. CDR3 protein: CASSLDSVALDETQYF. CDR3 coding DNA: TGTGCCAGCAGCTTAGATTCGGTAGCGTTGGATGAGACCCAGTACTTC.

The CDR3 sequence: CASRGDSGVGETQYF. The CDR3 DNA reads TGTGCCAGCAGGGGGGACTCGGGGGTTGGAGAGACCCAGTACTTC. This chain links TRBV7-9 with TRBJ2-5, with a possible D match to TRBD2 (6 bases). Trimming removed 6 bases from V and 4 bases from J, with 18 bases in between. Germline V CDR1 and CDR2: SEHNR, FQNEAQ (reference sequence). The CDR3 covers 15 residues.

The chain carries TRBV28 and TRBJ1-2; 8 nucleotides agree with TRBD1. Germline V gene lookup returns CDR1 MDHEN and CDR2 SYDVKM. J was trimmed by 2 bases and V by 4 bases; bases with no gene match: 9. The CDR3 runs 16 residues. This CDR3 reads CASSSPGQGGNYGYTF. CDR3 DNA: TGTGCCAGCAGTTCCCCCGGACAGGGAGGGAACTATGGCTACACCTTC.

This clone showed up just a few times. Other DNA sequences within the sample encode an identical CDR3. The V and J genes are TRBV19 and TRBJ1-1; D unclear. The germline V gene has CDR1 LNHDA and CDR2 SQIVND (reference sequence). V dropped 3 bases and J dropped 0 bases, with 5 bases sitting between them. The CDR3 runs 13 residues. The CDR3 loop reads CASSIAMNTEAFF. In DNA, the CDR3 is TGTGCCAGTAGTATCGCGATGAACACTGAAGCTTTCTTT.

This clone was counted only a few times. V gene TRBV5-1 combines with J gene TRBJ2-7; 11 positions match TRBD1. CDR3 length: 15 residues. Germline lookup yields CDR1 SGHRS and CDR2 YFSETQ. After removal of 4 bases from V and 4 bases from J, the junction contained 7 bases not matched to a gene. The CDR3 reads CASSPQGQGAYEQYF. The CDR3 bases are TGCGCCAGCAGCCCACAAGGACAGGGGGCGTACGAGCAGTACTTC.

The CDR3 region is CAWSVRGRGTEAFF. CDR3 DNA sequence: TGTGCCTGGAGTGTAAGGGGTCGCGGCACTGAAGCTTTCTTT. V is TRBV30 and J is TRBJ1-1, with a weak D call TRBD1 (5 bases). Trimming took 0 bases from V and 4 from J, leaving 12 bases between them. Germline loops: CDR1 GTSNPN, CDR2 SVGIG (reference sequence). The CDR3 length is 14 residues.

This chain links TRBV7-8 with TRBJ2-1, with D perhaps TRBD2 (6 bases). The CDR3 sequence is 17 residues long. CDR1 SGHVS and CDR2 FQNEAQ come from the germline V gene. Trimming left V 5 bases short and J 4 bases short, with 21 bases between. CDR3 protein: CASSTRPDSGNYNEQFF. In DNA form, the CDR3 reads TGTGCCAGCAGCACCCGGCCGGATAGCGGCAATTACAATGAGCAGTTCTTC.

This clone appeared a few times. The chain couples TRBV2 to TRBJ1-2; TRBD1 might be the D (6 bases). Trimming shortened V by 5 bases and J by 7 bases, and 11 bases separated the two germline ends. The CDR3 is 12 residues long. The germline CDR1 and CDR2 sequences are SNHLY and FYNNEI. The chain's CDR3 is CASSLTGSGYTF. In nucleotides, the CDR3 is TGTGCCAGCAGTCTAACAGGGAGTGGCTACACCTTC.

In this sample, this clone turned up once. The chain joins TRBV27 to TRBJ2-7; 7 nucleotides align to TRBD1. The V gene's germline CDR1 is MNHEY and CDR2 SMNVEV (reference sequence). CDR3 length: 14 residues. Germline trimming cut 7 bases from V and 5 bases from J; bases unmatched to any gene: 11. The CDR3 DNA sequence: TGTGCCAGCACCCGATTGGACAGGCCCCACGAGCAGTACTTC. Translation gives CASTRLDRPHEQYF.

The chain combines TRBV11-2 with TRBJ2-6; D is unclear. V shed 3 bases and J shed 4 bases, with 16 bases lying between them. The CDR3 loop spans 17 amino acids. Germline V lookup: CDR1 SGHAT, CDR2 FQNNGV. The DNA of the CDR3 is TGTGCCAGCAGCTTCTTAATTGCGCGTCCCGGGGCCAACGTCCTGACTTTC. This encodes CASSFLIARPGANVLTF.

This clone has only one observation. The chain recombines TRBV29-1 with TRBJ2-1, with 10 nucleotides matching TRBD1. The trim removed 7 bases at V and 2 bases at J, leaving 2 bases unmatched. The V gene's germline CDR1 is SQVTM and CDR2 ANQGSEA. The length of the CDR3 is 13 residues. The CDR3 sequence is CSGGTGAYNEQFF. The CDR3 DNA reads TGCAGCGGCGGGACAGGGGCCTACAATGAGCAGTTCTTC.

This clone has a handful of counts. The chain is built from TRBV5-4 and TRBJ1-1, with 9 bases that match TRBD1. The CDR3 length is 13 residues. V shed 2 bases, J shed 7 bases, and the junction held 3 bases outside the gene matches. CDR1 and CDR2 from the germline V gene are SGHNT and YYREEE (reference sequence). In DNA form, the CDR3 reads TGTGCCAGCAGCTTACAGGGGGCAGGTGAAGCTTTCTTT. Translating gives CASSLQGAGEAFF. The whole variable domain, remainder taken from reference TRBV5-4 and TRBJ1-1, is ETGVTQSPTHLIKTRGQQVTLRCSSQSGHNTVSWYQQALGQGPQFIFQYYREEENGRGNFPPRFSGLQFPNYSSELNVNALELDDSALYLCASSLQGAGEAFFGQGTRLTVV.

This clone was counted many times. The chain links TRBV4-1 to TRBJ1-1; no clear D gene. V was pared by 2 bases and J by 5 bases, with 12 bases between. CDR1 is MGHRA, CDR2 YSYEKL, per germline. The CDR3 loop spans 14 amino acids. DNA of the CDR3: TGCGCCAGCAGCCAACCGGGAGGAGGGACTGAAGCTTTCTTT. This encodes CASSQPGGGTEAFF.

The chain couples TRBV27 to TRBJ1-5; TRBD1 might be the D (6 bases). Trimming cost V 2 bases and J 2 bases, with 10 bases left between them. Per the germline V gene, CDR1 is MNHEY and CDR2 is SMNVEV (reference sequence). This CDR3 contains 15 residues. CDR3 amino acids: CASSLMGTRNQPQHF. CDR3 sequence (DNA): TGTGCCAGCAGTTTAATGGGGACACGCAATCAGCCCCAGCATTTT.

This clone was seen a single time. This CDR3 reads CASSLNWNTGELFF. CDR3 nucleotides: TGTGCCAGCAGCTTAAACTGGAACACCGGGGAGCTGTTTTTT. The rearrangement uses TRBV11-2 and TRBJ2-2, with no clear D. This CDR3 has 14 amino acids. CDR1 is SGHAT and CDR2 is FQNNGV in the germline V gene. The V end lost 2 bases, the J end lost 1 base, and 5 bases lay between the germline ends.

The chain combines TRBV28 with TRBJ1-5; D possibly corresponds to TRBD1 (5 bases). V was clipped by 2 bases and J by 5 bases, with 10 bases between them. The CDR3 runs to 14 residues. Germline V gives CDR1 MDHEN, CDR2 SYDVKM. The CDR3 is CASSLARVDQPQHF. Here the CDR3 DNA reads TGTGCCAGCAGTTTAGCCAGGGTGGATCAGCCCCAGCATTTT.

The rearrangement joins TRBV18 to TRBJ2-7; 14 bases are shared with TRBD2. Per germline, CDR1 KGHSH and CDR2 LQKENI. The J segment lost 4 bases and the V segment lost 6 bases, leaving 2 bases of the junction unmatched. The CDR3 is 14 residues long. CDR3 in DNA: TGTGCCAGCTCTGGGACTAGCGGGAGTTACGAGCAGTACTTC. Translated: CASSGTSGSYEQYF.